The present TCR beta chain was sequenced within a study of blood T cell repertoires in COVID-19. This CDR3 is built from 13 residues. Germline V gene data show CDR1 as SGHAT and CDR2 as FQNNGV. Trimming left V 4 bases short and J 8 bases short, with 14 bases between. Participants spanned ages about 18 to 90 years and resided in about two dozen US areas. Participants were placed into cohorts based on the clinical history they reported. TCRdb's table, derived via immunoSEQ multiplex PCR, lists solely in-frame clones and lacks some. The sample includes approximately 220,000 clones, about 85% seen only once; the top ten take roughly 2.8%.

The chain carries TRBV11-2 and TRBJ1-2, with TRBD1 as a possible D gene (6 bases). The sequence was obtained from a woman between 25 and 40 years old who had recovered from COVID-19. Sequencing was performed on PBMCs or T cells enriched from blood (not recorded which). CDR3 region: CASSSDRRGGYTF. The DNA of the CDR3 is TGTGCCAGCAGCTCAGACAGGCGTGGAGGCTACACCTTC.